A selection of T cell receptor beta chains follows, all from one sample in a study of cytomegalovirus exposure and HLA in healthy donors. TCRdb's copy holds only in-frame clones and misses some; the assay was immunoSEQ multiplex PCR. The sample lists 150,000 to 200,000 clones, 70% to 90% occurring once. The sequencing sample was made of PBMCs. These receptors all come from a woman aged 18-29 years in good health and CMV-seronegative. Both conserved end residues are part of each CDR3. D genes are given only for firm matches. Expanded clones get a size class; other rows say once, few or many, or leave the size out.

clone_size d_call j_call v_call cdr3_nt cdr3_aa
once . TRBJ1-6 TRBV6-5 TGTGCCAGCAGTTCTCTTCGGACCAGGGGTAATTCACCCCTCCACTTT CASSSLRTRGNSPLHF
. TRBD2 TRBJ2-1 TRBV7-9 TGTGCCAGCAGCTTAGGAGCGGGAGGTTACAATGAGCAGTTCTTC CASSLGAGGYNEQFF
few . TRBJ2-2 TRBV4-3 TGCGCCAGCAGCCCCGTGGGGGGGGCCGGAACCGGGGAGCTGTTTTTT CASSPVGGAGTGELFF
. . TRBJ2-7 TRBV10-2 TGCGCCAGCAGTGCCCCCAGGGTGCAAAGCTCCTACGAGCAGTACTTC CASSAPRVQSSYEQYF
. TRBD2 TRBJ2-7 TRBV13 TGTGCCAGCAGGGCGGGGAGGGCATTTGACTACGAGCAGTACTTC CASRAGRAFDYEQYF
few . TRBJ1-4 TRBV2 TGTGCCAGCAGTGGGGGGGTGGCTAATGAAAAACTGTTTTTT CASSGGVANEKLFF
. TRBD2 TRBJ2-1 TRBV6-4 TGTGCCAGCAGTGACTCGGCTAGCGGGAGGAATGAGCAGTTCTTC CASSDSASGRNEQFF
once . TRBJ2-1 TRBV27 TGTGCCAGCAGTTTAGGTACGGTCTACAATGAGCAGTTCTTC CASSLGTVYNEQFF
once . TRBJ2-1 TRBV21-1 TGTGCCAGCAGCAAAGGGGCTAGCGGGACATCCACCTACAATGAGCAGTTCTTC CASSKGASGTSTYNEQFF
. TRBD1 TRBJ2-7 TRBV19 TGTGCCAGTAGTGTCGGACAGGGGGTAGTTTCCTACGAGCAGTACTTC CASSVGQGVVSYEQYF
. . TRBJ2-6 TRBV25-1 TGTGCCAGCAGTGCCAGGGGCTCTGGGGCCAACGTCCTGACTTTC CASSARGSGANVLTF
. TRBD2 TRBJ2-3 TRBV11-3 TGTGCCAGCAGTAGCGGGAGAATCACAGATACGCAGTATTTT CASSSGRITDTQYF
. . TRBJ2-1 TRBV6-4 TGTGCCAGCAGTGACTCCAGGGCGAGCTCCTACAATGAGCAGTTCTTC CASSDSRASSYNEQFF
. TRBD2 TRBJ2-2 TRBV10-3 TGTGCCATCAGCCGGGGACTAGCGAACACCGGGGAGCTGTTTTTT CAISRGLANTGELFF
. . TRBJ2-7 TRBV5-1 TGCGCCAGCAGCTTGGATGCGGGTTCCTACGAGCAGTACTTC CASSLDAGSYEQYF
few TRBD2 TRBJ2-1 TRBV4-1 TGCGCCAGCAGCCAAGGAATTAGCGGGGGGTACAATGAGCAGTTCTTC CASSQGISGGYNEQFF
. . TRBJ1-2 TRBV18 TGTGCCAGCTCACCACCGAACGGGGTTGAGGATGGCTACACCTTC CASSPPNGVEDGYTF
. . TRBJ1-1 TRBV10-1 TGCGCCAGCAGTGAAGCTCAGGGGCCCCTCACGAACACTGAAGCTTTCTTT CASSEAQGPLTNTEAFF
. TRBD1 TRBJ2-1 TRBV5-1 TGCGCCAGCAGCCCCGGGACAGACTCCTACAATGAGCAGTTCTTC CASSPGTDSYNEQFF
few . TRBJ2-6 TRBV5-1 TGCGCCAGCAGCTCCGACAGGACCTCTGGGGCCAACGTCCTGACTTTC CASSSDRTSGANVLTF
. TRBD2 TRBJ2-7 TRBV18 TGTGCCAGCTCACCACCGGGCCTAGCGGGGAGAGACGAGCAGTACTTC CASSPPGLAGRDEQYF
. TRBD1 TRBJ1-5 TRBV7-2 TGTGCCAGCAGCTGGACAGGAGATAGCAATCAGCCCCAGCATTTT CASSWTGDSNQPQHF
once TRBD1 TRBJ1-1 TRBV10-3 TGTGCCATCAGTGAGGGGACAGTGAACACTGAAGCTTTCTTT CAISEGTVNTEAFF
. TRBD1 TRBJ1-6 TRBV27 TGTGCCAGCAGTTTATCAGGACAGGCCAGGACACCCCTCCACTTT CASSLSGQARTPLHF
. TRBD1 TRBJ2-7 TRBV4-3 TGCGCCAGCGCGTCATCCCCGGGACAGTCCTACGAGCAGTACTTC CASASSPGQSYEQYF
. TRBD1 TRBJ2-2 TRBV6-5 TGTGCCAGCAGTGCGACAGGGGCCACCGGGGAGCTGTTTTTT CASSATGATGELFF
. . TRBJ1-6 TRBV15 TGTGCCACCAGCAGAGTCAGGACAGTGGGCGATTCACCCCTCCACTTT CATSRVRTVGDSPLHF
few TRBD1 TRBJ1-6 TRBV30 TGTGCCTGGAGTACGACAGGGGTGGGTTCACCCCTCCACTTT CAWSTTGVGSPLHF
. . TRBJ2-5 TRBV7-2 TGTGCCAGCAGCTTAGGACAGGCCCAAGAGACCCAGTACTTC CASSLGQAQETQYF
. . TRBJ1-4 TRBV28 TGTGCCAGCAGGTCGGGAGGGGCCGAGGGAAAACTGTTTTTT CASRSGGAEGKLFF
once . TRBJ1-5 TRBV15 TGTGCCACCAGCAGAGATAGGGGGAATAGCAATCAGCCCCAGCATTTT CATSRDRGNSNQPQHF
. . TRBJ1-1 TRBV30 TGTGCAACCTCGTGGGACACGAACACTGAAGCTTTCTTT CATSWDTNTEAFF
. . TRBJ2-7 TRBV6-5 TGTGCCAGCAGTTACCCAAGTCTTCGGTCCCTGGAGCAGTACTTC CASSYPSLRSLEQYF
. . TRBJ2-7 TRBV30 TGTGCCTGGAGTGTAGCGGATTACTACGAGCAGTACTTC CAWSVADYYEQYF
. . TRBJ1-1 TRBV7-9 TGTTCCAGCACCTTACCTTCCGGGAATAATTTTAGGACCACTGAAGCTTTCTTT CSSTLPSGNNFRTTEAFF
. . TRBJ2-5 TRBV27 TGTGCCAGCAGTCCGGGGGAGGTAGAGACCCAGTACTTC CASSPGEVETQYF
. . TRBJ2-1 TRBV4-1 TGCGCCAGCAGCCGAGGGGGGAGGGCCCAGAATGAGCAGTTCTTC CASSRGGRAQNEQFF